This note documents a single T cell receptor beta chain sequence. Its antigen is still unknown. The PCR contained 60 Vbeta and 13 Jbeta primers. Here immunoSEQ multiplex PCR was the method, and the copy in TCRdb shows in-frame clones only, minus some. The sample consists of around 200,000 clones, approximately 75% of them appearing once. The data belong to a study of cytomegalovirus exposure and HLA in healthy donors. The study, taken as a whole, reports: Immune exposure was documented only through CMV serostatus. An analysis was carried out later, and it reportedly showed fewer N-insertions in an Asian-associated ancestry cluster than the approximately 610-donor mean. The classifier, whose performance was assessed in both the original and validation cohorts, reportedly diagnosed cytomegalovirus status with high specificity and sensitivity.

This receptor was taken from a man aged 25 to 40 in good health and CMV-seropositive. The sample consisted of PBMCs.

As DNA, the CDR3 is TGCGCCAGCAGCCAAGACGCCGGGGCCGGCGGGAGGGCCCAAGAGACCCAGTACTTC. It codes for CASSQDAGAGGRAQETQYF. The V call is TRBV4-3, the J call TRBJ2-5; 9 nucleotides match TRBD2. Per the germline V gene, CDR1 is LGHNA and CDR2 is YSLEER. The CDR3 is made up of 19 amino acids. V shed 0 bases and J 1 base; nucleotides not matched to a gene: 12.